These 27 T cell receptor beta chains originate from one sample sequenced in a study of cytomegalovirus exposure and HLA in healthy donors. Sequenced by immunoSEQ multiplex PCR; TCRdb stores in-frame clones only, minus some. The sample has approximately 120,000 clones; around 90% are singletons. Sequenced: PBMCs. The source is a woman aged 18-29 years in good health and CMV-seronegative.

This chain uses TRBV29-1 with TRBJ1-5; 10 positions agree with TRBD1. V dropped 7 bases and J dropped 6; count of bases not matched to a gene: 6. This CDR3 is 13 amino acids long. Germline CDR1 reads SQVTM; CDR2 reads ANQGSEA. In DNA form, the CDR3 reads TGCAGCGGCGGACAGGGGGTTGGTCAGCCCCAGCATTTT. This sequence encodes CSGGQGVGQPQHF.

The rearrangement joins TRBV27 to TRBJ2-5, with 7 positions matching TRBD1. V lost 4 bases and J lost 2; bases outside the gene matches: 4. Germline CDR1 is MNHEY and CDR2 is SMNVEV (reference sequence). The CDR3 is made up of 14 amino acids. Here the CDR3 DNA reads TGTGCCAGCAGTTCAACAGGGGTACAAGAGACCCAGTACTTC. Translation: CASSSTGVQETQYF.

The V gene is TRBV7-2, the J gene TRBJ1-5; perhaps TRBD1 as D (6 bases). Trimming stripped 0 bases from V and 0 bases from J, with 12 bases between. In germline, CDR1 is SGHTA, CDR2 FQGNSA. CDR3 size: 17 residues. This CDR3 is CASSLAGGAYSNQPQHF. The DNA of the CDR3 is TGTGCCAGCAGCTTAGCTGGGGGGGCATATAGCAATCAGCCCCAGCATTTT.

The V call is TRBV30, the J call TRBJ2-7, with D possibly TRBD1 on 6 matching bases. Trimming removed 1 base from V and 0 bases from J, with 10 bases in between. Germline CDR1 and CDR2: GTSNPN and SVGIG (reference sequence). The CDR3 contains 14 residues. CDR3 sequence reads: CAWSAQDSSYEQYF. CDR3 nucleotides: TGTGCCTGGAGTGCCCAGGACAGCTCCTACGAGCAGTACTTC.

This chain connects TRBV29-1 to TRBJ1-5, with D perhaps matching TRBD1 (5 bases). The germline gives CDR1 SQVTM, CDR2 ANQGSEA. V gave up 2 bases and J gave up 4 bases, with 9 bases separating them. This CDR3 has 13 amino acids. The CDR3 bases are TGCAGCGTTGAATGGGGCCCTAATCAGCCCCAGCATTTT. Its translation is CSVEWGPNQPQHF. Using reference TRBV29-1 and TRBJ1-5 for the parts outside the CDR3, the full variable domain is SAVISQKPSRDICQRGTSLTIQCQVDSQVTMMFWYRQQPGQSLTLIATANQGSEATYESGFVIDKFPISRPNLTFSTLTVSNMSPEDSSIYLCSVEWGPNQPQHFGDGTRLSIL.

This chain connects TRBV28 to TRBJ2-3; TRBD2 agrees at 8 bases. The CDR3 loop spans 15 amino acids. V lost 6 bases and J lost 2; bases outside the gene matches: 7. CDR1 is MDHEN and CDR2 is SYDVKM in the germline V gene. CDR3 sequence (DNA): TGTGCCAGCAGGCCGGGGGGGGCTTCCACAGATACGCAGTATTTT. It codes for CASRPGGASTDTQYF. Supplemented by reference TRBV28 and TRBJ2-3, the full variable domain reads DVKVTQSSRYLVKRTGEKVFLECVQDMDHENMFWYRQDPGLGLRLIYFSYDVKMKEKGDIPEGYSVSREKKERFSLILESASTNQTSMYLCASRPGGASTDTQYFGPGTRLTVL.

The chain links TRBV4-1 to TRBJ1-3; 11 bases fit TRBD1. The ends lost 3 bases at V and 2 bases at J; junction bases unmatched: 6. The CDR3 loop spans 17 amino acids. Germline V gene data show CDR1 as MGHRA and CDR2 as YSYEKL. CDR3 nucleotide sequence: TGCGCCAGCAGCCACCCCCCGGGACAGGGGGCTGGAAACACCATATATTTT. This sequence encodes CASSHPPGQGAGNTIYF.

The rearrangement uses TRBV27 and TRBJ2-1, with 8 bases identical to TRBD1. Trimming took 2 bases from V and 0 from J; bases not matched to a gene: 18. Germline V gives CDR1 MNHEY, CDR2 SMNVEV (reference sequence). This CDR3 has 21 residues. The CDR3 DNA is TGTGCCAGCAGTTTAATGGTACCCGGCACGGGACAGGCAAGCTCCTACAATGAGCAGTTCTTC. It codes for CASSLMVPGTGQASSYNEQFF.

The chain carries TRBV30 and TRBJ1-6; D uncertain. CDR1 is GTSNPN, CDR2 SVGIG, per germline (reference sequence). Trimming took 0 bases from V and 3 from J, leaving 6 bases between them. The CDR3 runs to 14 residues. The CDR3 DNA follows: TGTGCCTGGAGTGTGGCAGGCTATAATTCACCCCTCCACTTT. Protein: CAWSVAGYNSPLHF.

The CDR3 DNA sequence: TGTGCCTGGAGTCCGCCAGGGACCTACGAGCAGTACTTC. Translating it yields CAWSPPGTYEQYF. This sequence joins TRBV30 and TRBJ2-7, with TRBD1 as a possible D gene (5 bases). The CDR3 spans 13 residues. Germline CDR1 is GTSNPN and CDR2 is SVGIG (reference sequence). V gave up 2 bases and J gave up 2 bases, with 10 bases separating them. The whole variable domain, remainder taken from reference TRBV30 and TRBJ2-7, is SQTIHQWPATLVQPVGSPLSLECTVEGTSNPNLYWYRQAAGRGLQLLFYSVGIGQISSEVPQNLSASRPQDRQFILSSKKLLLSDSGFYLCAWSPPGTYEQYFGPGTRLTVT.

V gene TRBV5-1 combines with J gene TRBJ2-3, with 7 bases that match TRBD2. This CDR3 comprises 13 residues. J gave up 1 base and V 5 bases, and 1 base lay outside the gene matches. Germline V lookup: CDR1 SGHRS, CDR2 YFSETQ. The CDR3 here is CASRAGGTDTQYF. CDR3 in DNA: TGCGCCAGCAGGGCGGGGGGCACAGATACGCAGTATTTT.

The V call is TRBV7-2, the J call TRBJ2-3; the match to TRBD2 covers 7 bases. The junction had 7 bases not matched to a gene; V was cut back by 1 base and J by 0 bases. There are 17 residues in the CDR3. Germline CDR1 reads SGHTA; CDR2 reads FQGNSA. The CDR3 reads CASSLGPSGGSTDTQYF. The DNA of the CDR3 is TGTGCCAGCAGCTTAGGCCCTAGCGGAGGAAGCACAGATACGCAGTATTTT.

This chain connects TRBV11-3 to TRBJ1-5, with D perhaps TRBD1 (6 bases). V lost 5 bases to trimming and J lost 0 bases, with 23 bases between them. Per the germline V gene, CDR1 is SGHNT and CDR2 is YENEEA. CDR3 size: 19 residues. CDR3 DNA sequence: TGTGCCAGCAGCCGAGATGGGAAGGACAGTAACTATAGCAATCAGCCCCAGCATTTT. Translating it yields CASSRDGKDSNYSNQPQHF.

V and J are TRBV4-1 and TRBJ2-2; D perhaps matches TRBD2 (5 bases). Looked up from germline, CDR1 is MGHRA and CDR2 is YSYEKL. The germline V and J ends were trimmed by 3 bases and 6 bases, with 11 bases remaining between them. This CDR3 is 14 amino acids long. CDR3 nucleotides: TGCGCCAGCAGCCATGGAGGAGGTGCCGGGGAGCTGTTTTTT. The encoded protein is CASSHGGGAGELFF.

This clone appeared a single time. The chain couples TRBV19 to TRBJ2-6, with 7 bases identical to TRBD1. V dropped 5 bases and J dropped 0; count of bases not matched to a gene: 4. The CDR3 sequence is 16 residues long. CDR1 is LNHDA, CDR2 SQIVND, per germline (reference sequence). Here the CDR3 reads CASSSTGASGANVLTF. The CDR3 bases are TGTGCCAGTAGTTCAACAGGGGCCTCTGGGGCCAACGTCCTGACTTTC.

The chain uses TRBV4-2 and TRBJ2-3, with TRBD2 matching 8 bases. Per germline, CDR1 LGHNA and CDR2 YNFKEQ. The CDR3 contains 18 residues. With 1 base clipped from V and 2 bases from J, the junction kept 11 bases outside the gene matches. CDR3 in DNA: TGTGCCAGCAGCCAAGGGTCCCTCAGAGCGGGAGTCACAGATACGCAGTATTTT. It yields the protein CASSQGSLRAGVTDTQYF.

The gene calls are TRBV15 and TRBJ1-4; TRBD1 agrees at 9 bases. CDR1 and CDR2 (germline): LNHNV, YYDKDF (reference sequence). V lost 5 bases and J lost 9; bases outside the gene matches: 16. This CDR3 region has 17 residues. The CDR3, as DNA: TGTGCCACCAGCCGTCTACCAGCGGGACAGGGATCTCAAAAACTGTTTTTT. Encoded protein: CATSRLPAGQGSQKLFF. Variable domain in full (rest from reference TRBV15 and TRBJ1-4): DAMVIQNPRYQVTQFGKPVTLSCSQTLNHNVMYWYQQKSSQAPKLLFHYYDKDFNNEADTPDNFQSRRPNTSFCFLDIRSPGLGDTAMYLCATSRLPAGQGSQKLFFGSGTQLSVL.

The chain employs TRBV10-3 and TRBJ1-1, with D tentatively TRBD1 (5 bases). The CDR3 totals 14 residues. Trimming removed 0 bases from V and 8 bases from J, with 13 bases in between. CDR1 is ENHRY and CDR2 is SYGVKD in the germline V gene. CDR3: CAISESGKTGEAFF. The CDR3 DNA reads as TGTGCCATCAGTGAGTCGGGAAAAACAGGAGAAGCTTTCTTT.

The gene calls are TRBV18 and TRBJ2-5; D unclear. V was shortened by 3 bases and J by 2 bases, with 4 bases between the two germline ends. The germline gives CDR1 KGHSH, CDR2 LQKENI. CDR3 length equals 12 residues. CDR3 sequence reads: CASSPKQETQYF. CDR3 coding DNA: TGTGCCAGCTCACCTAAACAAGAGACCCAGTACTTC.

V usage is TRBV7-9 and J usage is TRBJ1-1, with D maybe TRBD1 (5 bases). Trimming shortened V by 5 bases and J by 4 bases, and 20 bases separated the two germline ends. Germline values: CDR1 SEHNR, CDR2 FQNEAQ (reference sequence). The CDR3 consists of 16 residues. The CDR3 reads CASSTAGGGRATEAFF. The CDR3 nucleotides are TGTGCCAGCAGCACCGCAGGCGGGGGACGGGCCACTGAAGCTTTCTTT. Full variable domain (missing parts from reference TRBV7-9 and TRBJ1-1): DTGVSQNPRHKITKRGQNVTFRCDPISEHNRLYWYRQTLGQGPEFLTYFQNEAQLEKSRLLSDRFSAERPKGSFSTLEIQRTEQGDSAMYLCASSTAGGGRATEAFFGQGTRLTVV.

The chain links TRBV6-1 to TRBJ2-3; possible D gene TRBD2, 7 bases. The CDR3 loop spans 15 amino acids. V lost 7 bases and J lost 1, with 15 bases in between. Germline assignment: CDR1 MNHNS and CDR2 SASEGT. For the CDR3, the DNA is TGTGCCAGCAACCTAGGCGGGGGCCGCACAGATACGCAGTATTTT. Its protein is CASNLGGGRTDTQYF.

The rearrangement links TRBV9 to TRBJ2-7, with 9 bases lining up with TRBD1. The CDR3 is 14 amino acids. V lost 4 bases to trimming and J lost 5 bases; unmatched junction nucleotides: 7. Germline loops: CDR1 SGDLS, CDR2 YYNGEE. The CDR3 region has the DNA TGTGCCAGCAGCCAAGGGGACAGGGTCAACGAGCAGTACTTC. Amino acid sequence: CASSQGDRVNEQYF.

This chain links TRBV7-2 with TRBJ1-2, with 8 bases lining up with TRBD1. Losses at the gene ends were 1 base for V and 8 bases for J; bases not matched to a gene: 15. Per the germline V gene, CDR1 is SGHTA and CDR2 is FQGNSA. CDR3 length equals 17 residues. The CDR3 sequence: CASSLVGRTGKVTGYTF. The CDR3 DNA sequence: TGTGCCAGCAGCTTAGTAGGCCGGACAGGGAAGGTGACGGGCTACACCTTC.

The chain recombines TRBV5-6 with TRBJ2-1; tentatively, D is TRBD2 (5 bases). Deletions cut 1 base from V and 7 bases from J, with 12 bases between. Germline V gives CDR1 SGHDT, CDR2 YYEEEE. There are 14 residues in the CDR3. CDR3 region: CASSLWLAGNEQFF. The CDR3 DNA reads as TGTGCCAGCAGCTTGTGGCTAGCTGGGAATGAGCAGTTCTTC. Supplemented by reference TRBV5-6 and TRBJ2-1, the full variable domain reads DAGVTQSPTHLIKTRGQQVTLRCSPKSGHDTVSWYQQALGQGPQFIFQYYEEEERQRGNFPDRFSGHQFPNYSSELNVNALLLGDSALYLCASSLWLAGNEQFFGPGTRLTVL.

The gene calls are TRBV18 and TRBJ2-5; a possible D gene is TRBD2 (6 bases). Germline CDR1 is KGHSH and CDR2 is LQKENI. Trimming left V 0 bases short and J 7 bases short, with 15 bases between. CDR3 length equals 15 residues. CDR3 in amino acids: CASSPPGTAGGTQYF. The CDR3 nucleotides read TGTGCCAGCTCACCACCCGGGACTGCTGGGGGGACCCAGTACTTC.

The gene calls are TRBV28 and TRBJ1-1; D is perhaps TRBD1 (5 bases). Trimming took off 5 bases at V and 5 bases at J, with 15 bases between the two ends. The CDR3 spans 14 residues. CDR1 MDHEN and CDR2 SYDVKM come from the germline V gene. This chain's CDR3 is CASSPDTAGTEAFF. CDR3 coding DNA: TGTGCCAGCAGTCCGGATACGGCAGGGACTGAAGCTTTCTTT. Filled out from reference TRBV28 and TRBJ1-1, the complete variable domain reads DVKVTQSSRYLVKRTGEKVFLECVQDMDHENMFWYRQDPGLGLRLIYFSYDVKMKEKGDIPEGYSVSREKKERFSLILESASTNQTSMYLCASSPDTAGTEAFFGQGTRLTVV.

The chain couples TRBV19 to TRBJ2-7, with 8 nucleotides matching TRBD2. The CDR3 runs 14 residues. The junction had 5 bases not matched to a gene; V was cut back by 5 bases and J by 2 bases. The V gene's germline CDR1 is LNHDA and CDR2 SQIVND (reference sequence). The CDR3 coding sequence is TGTGCCAGTAGTCCGGGACTAGGTCCCTACGAGCAGTACTTC. It is translated as CASSPGLGPYEQYF. The variable domain in full, completed from reference TRBV19 and TRBJ2-7, reads DGGITQSPKYLFRKEGQNVTLSCEQNLNHDAMYWYRQDPGQGLRLIYYSQIVNDFQKGDIAEGYSVSREKKESFPLTVTSAQKNPTAFYLCASSPGLGPYEQYFGPGTRLTVT.